The 5 T cell receptor beta chains below were found in one sample sequenced in a study of response to subunit inactivated influenza vaccine. MiXCR, applied by TCRdb to the RT-PCR reads, yields one record per CDR3 protein. The table lists about 570,000 distinct CDR3 sequences, around 11% of them singletons. The specimen was PBMCs from blood, collected on the day of vaccination. The receptors shown here come from a man between 50 and 59 years old who received an inactivated influenza vaccine.

This clonotype was detected a few times. V is TRBV10-3 and J is TRBJ1-1, with TRBD1 matching 9 bases. V trimming: 5 bases; J trimming: 6 bases; junction bases outside the gene matches: 4. The CDR3 totals 13 residues. The germline gives CDR1 ENHRY, CDR2 SYGVKD. CDR3 in amino acids: CAISRDRVAEAFF. The CDR3 DNA reads TGTGCCATCAGTCGGGACAGGGTTGCTGAAGCTTTCTTT.

This clonotype was detected only a few times. The rearrangement joins TRBV10-1 to TRBJ2-3, with D unclear. Trimming pared 1 base from V and 1 base from J, leaving 12 bases between. Germline V gene sequence: CDR1 WNHNN, CDR2 SYGVQD (reference sequence). CDR3 size: 16 residues. CDR3 in amino acids: CASSEWASTRTDTQYF. The CDR3, as DNA: TGCGCCAGCAGTGAGTGGGCCTCTACCCGCACAGATACGCAGTATTTT.

This clonotype came up a few times. V and J are TRBV24-1 and TRBJ2-5, with 9 bases that match TRBD2. V lost 4 bases and J lost 1; bases outside the gene matches: 9. The CDR3 is 17 residues long. Per the germline V gene, CDR1 is KGHDR and CDR2 is SFDVKD. CDR3 protein: CATSERTSESLQETQYF. CDR3 DNA sequence: TGTGCCACCAGTGAGAGGACTAGCGAATCCCTCCAAGAGACCCAGTACTTC.

The gene calls are TRBV5-1 and TRBJ2-3; 8 bases line up with TRBD2. Germline values: CDR1 SGHRS, CDR2 YFSETQ. The CDR3 runs 14 residues. The V segment lost 4 bases and the J segment 4 bases; nucleotides outside the gene matches: 5. The chain's CDR3 is CASSTGLAADTQYF. CDR3 nucleotide sequence: TGCGCCAGCAGCACCGGACTAGCCGCAGATACGCAGTATTTT.

This clonotype occurred a few times. V and J are TRBV20-1 and TRBJ2-1, with 7 bases matching TRBD1. The germline V gene encodes CDR1 DFQATT and CDR2 SNEGSKA (reference sequence). Unmatched junction bases numbered 6, after V lost 4 bases and J lost 3 bases. The CDR3 spans 14 residues. The CDR3 sequence: CSAIRDRNYNEQFF. The CDR3, as DNA: TGCAGTGCTATCCGGGACAGAAACTACAATGAGCAGTTCTTC.